This T cell receptor beta chain was observed in a study of chemoradiotherapy in HPV16-positive cancers (dated by TCRdb to about 2022). Some background on the complete study: Functional T-cell assays on cells from a couple of HPV16-positive patients defined candidate HPV-specific T-cell clones and common TCR motifs. Whether T-cell immunity against the HPV oncoproteins E6 and E7 changes during chemoradiotherapy and whether survival is affected by this immunity were examined in the study. Next, the candidate HPV-specific TCRs and motifs were followed in TCR repertoires from approximately 82 patients with HPV-related cancers. Study-wide findings and limitations: Only two HPV16-positive patients were used to derive the functional definition of HPV-specific T cells, and the survival association was reported for HPV16-positive patients. Improved recurrence-free survival in HPV16-positive patients was associated with expansion of HPV-responsive T cells during chemoradiotherapy. Expansion of candidate HPV-specific clones and E7-related TCR motifs was observed in the tumor microenvironment during treatment, whereas no such expansion was observed for non-HPV-specific T cells.

The junction shows trimming of 3 bases on V and 2 bases on J, and the gene matches do not reach 4 bases of it. The CDR3, cysteine through phenylalanine, is 14 amino acids long. The kept DNA is CDR3 alone, 42 bases in frame from the first base. CDR1 and CDR2 are read off the germline V gene as MDHEN and SYDVKM. Repertoires were sampled repeatedly over the course of chemoradiotherapy, so clonal expansion could be followed in the tumor microenvironment. The library was built by means of the immunoSEQ multiplex PCR assay. Entries here come from immuneACCESS through TCRdb and include only in-frame sequences with V and J called. Some clones fail to appear in such tables; in the studies checked, an unresolved V gene covers under half of the shortfall, and the cause of the remainder is unknown. Counted in this sample were roughly 12,000 clones; around 71% of them appeared once. The ten largest clones represent approximately 15% of the sample.

To note about this clone: Its recognized antigen is unknown. Base qualities are not provided; no much larger clone lies one nucleotide away.

The rearrangement combines TRBV28 with TRBJ2-7; 7 bases in the junction line up with TRBD1. Sampling was done from a patient who underwent chemoradiotherapy. The sequence was collected from a human donor with HPV-associated anogenital cancer. The CDR3 reads CASSFSQGAYEQYF. The nucleotide sequence reads TGTGCCAGCAGTTTCAGTCAGGGGGCCTACGAGCAGTACTTC.